The T cell receptor (beta chain) under discussion was sequenced for a study of graft-versus-host responses after intestinal transplantation. Study context: The recipients all started with anti-thymocyte globulin induction and then took tacrolimus and steroids for 3 to 4 years. Study observations and caveats: Graft-versus-host to host-versus-graft clonal ratios in allografts were high in patients with graft-donor T cell macrochimerism. Peak levels of circulating GvH clones tracked with early post-transplant HvG declines.

Profiled with immunoSEQ multiplex PCR; TCRdb holds only in-frame clones, not every one. The data contain about 11,000 clones, under 40% of them singletons. The CDR3 length is 15 residues. The germline CDR1 and CDR2 sequences are MGHRA and YSYEKL. The junction had 4 bases not matched to a gene; V was cut back by 1 base and J by 3 bases. This material consisted of alloreactive CD4+ T cells from a mixed lymphocyte reaction culture, taken before transplantation. The subset: CFSE-low proliferating T cells sorted from roughly 6-day pre-transplant mixed lymphocyte reaction (GvH or HvG direction). The rearrangement joins TRBV4-1 to TRBJ2-7, with 9 positions matching TRBD1. The receptor's source is a human patient who was an organ donor for intestinal transplantation. This CDR3 is CASSQGQGGYYEQYF. The CDR3 bases are TGCGCCAGCAGCCAAGGACAGGGGGGTTACTACGAGCAGTACTTC.